Listed below are T cell receptor beta chains from one sample, sequenced in a study of blood T cells in healthy people across ages. MiXCR, applied by TCRdb to the 5' RACE reads, yields one record per CDR3 protein. The table lists around 1,600,000 distinct CDR3 sequences, around 40% of them singletons. Sequencing was done on a sample of blood. The receptor source for this set is a woman aged 18-29 years in good health. Each CDR3 is given without its conserved first and last residue. Each record gives: V gene, J gene, CDR3 protein.

V gene: TRBV7-2
J gene: TRBJ2-5
CDR3 protein: ASSMRVQETQY

V gene: TRBV24-1
J gene: TRBJ2-1
CDR3 protein: ATGTSGRVEQF

V gene: TRBV12-3/TRBV12-4
J gene: TRBJ1-4
CDR3 protein: ASSSSTGGRTNEKLF

V gene: TRBV9
J gene: TRBJ2-1
CDR3 protein: ASSVAGNYRTRGSYNEQF

V gene: TRBV6-5
J gene: TRBJ1-1
CDR3 protein: ASSASGTMNTEAF

V gene: TRBV7-2
J gene: TRBJ2-7
CDR3 protein: ASSFSGRGYEQY

V gene: TRBV20-1
J gene: TRBJ2-1
CDR3 protein: SAWKGTGGDEQF

V gene: TRBV20-1
J gene: TRBJ2-2
CDR3 protein: SASDLAANTGELF

V gene: TRBV2
J gene: TRBJ2-7
CDR3 protein: ATIIASYEQY

V gene: TRBV20-1
J gene: TRBJ1-5
CDR3 protein: SARVGNSNQPQH

V gene: TRBV7-9
J gene: TRBJ2-1
CDR3 protein: ASSFSHNEQF

V gene: TRBV2
J gene: TRBJ1-2
CDR3 protein: ASSAVGEYGYT

V gene: TRBV7-2
J gene: NA
CDR3 protein: ASSLDPMAIQY

V gene: TRBV27
J gene: TRBJ1-2
CDR3 protein: ASSLWAVGFGGYT

V gene: TRBV20-1
J gene: TRBJ2-7
CDR3 protein: SARDSGSPYNEQY

V gene: TRBV29-1
J gene: TRBJ2-3
CDR3 protein: SVEGMDRGRADTQY

V gene: TRBV28
J gene: TRBJ1-1
CDR3 protein: ASSFGTRQAF

V gene: TRBV6-1
J gene: TRBJ2-1
CDR3 protein: ASSDGLAGFKEQF

V gene: TRBV9
J gene: TRBJ2-1
CDR3 protein: ASSAGGLAGSYNEQF

V gene: TRBV4-1
J gene: TRBJ1-5
CDR3 protein: ASSQDGGEGHQPQH

V gene: TRBV12-3/TRBV12-4
J gene: TRBJ2-3
CDR3 protein: ASTQVIAGADTQY

V gene: TRBV24-1
J gene: TRBJ1-2
CDR3 protein: ATSDTGQGNYGYT

V gene: TRBV12-3/TRBV12-4
J gene: TRBJ2-1
CDR3 protein: ASSKAGRYGNEQF

V gene: TRBV6-1
J gene: TRBJ2-6
CDR3 protein: ASSGPRERSGANVLT

V gene: TRBV13
J gene: TRBJ2-7
CDR3 protein: ASSEGGQALSYEQY

V gene: TRBV7-2
J gene: TRBJ2-7
CDR3 protein: ASSLTPASPYEQY

V gene: TRBV29-1
J gene: TRBJ1-2
CDR3 protein: SVETGGGHGYT

V gene: TRBV27
J gene: TRBJ2-3
CDR3 protein: AIGQGVTDTQY

V gene: TRBV6-5
J gene: TRBJ2-7
CDR3 protein: ASSPDWGISSYEQY

V gene: TRBV7-2
J gene: TRBJ2-7
CDR3 protein: ASSLRHLSYEQY

V gene: TRBV24-1
J gene: TRBJ2-5
CDR3 protein: ATSDSAGETQY

V gene: TRBV24-1
J gene: TRBJ2-3
CDR3 protein: ATSDPGRPGDTQY

V gene: TRBV4-3
J gene: TRBJ2-1
CDR3 protein: ASSSTISGYNEQF

V gene: TRBV13
J gene: TRBJ1-1
CDR3 protein: ASSYRQGQAF

V gene: TRBV6-2/TRBV6-3
J gene: NA
CDR3 protein: ASSYRHSYEQY

V gene: TRBV29-1
J gene: TRBJ2-5
CDR3 protein: SVETRQDRDATQY

V gene: TRBV4-1
J gene: TRBJ1-5
CDR3 protein: ASSQVQGPQPQH

V gene: TRBV24-1
J gene: TRBJ2-5
CDR3 protein: ATSDAGQTLNNEKY

V gene: TRBV6-1
J gene: TRBJ2-1
CDR3 protein: ASADFPEQF

V gene: TRBV18
J gene: TRBJ1-6
CDR3 protein: ASSPQGGRSNSPLH